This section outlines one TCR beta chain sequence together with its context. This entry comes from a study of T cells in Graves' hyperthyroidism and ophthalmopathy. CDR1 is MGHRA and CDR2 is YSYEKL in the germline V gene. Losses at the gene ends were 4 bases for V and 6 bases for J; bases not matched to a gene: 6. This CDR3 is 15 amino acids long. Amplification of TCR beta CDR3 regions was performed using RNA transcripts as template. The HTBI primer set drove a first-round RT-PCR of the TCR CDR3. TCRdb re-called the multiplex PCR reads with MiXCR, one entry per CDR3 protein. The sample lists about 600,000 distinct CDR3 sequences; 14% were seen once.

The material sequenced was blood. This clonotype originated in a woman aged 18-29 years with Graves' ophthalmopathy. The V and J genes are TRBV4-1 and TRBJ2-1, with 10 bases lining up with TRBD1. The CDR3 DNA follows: TGCGCCAGCAGCCCCGACAGGGGGCGAGGCAATGAGCAGTTCTTC. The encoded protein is CASSPDRGRGNEQFF.